The sequence of this T cell receptor beta chain was determined in a study of shared clonotypes between healthy human individuals. Splitting the CD4+ cells yielded a CD45RA+ naive subset and a CD45RA-negative memory subset. Trimming stripped 1 base from V and 2 bases from J, with 12 bases between. CDR1 and CDR2 (germline): SGHTA, FQGNSA. CDR3 length equals 16 residues. Generated by immunoSEQ multiplex PCR, the TCRdb table keeps only in-frame clones and is missing some. The top ten hold roughly a tenth of the sample, which has some 200,000 clones, around 63% seen once. The chain employs TRBV7-2 and TRBJ2-1; no firm D call. This receptor was obtained from a man aged 25 to 45 in good health. Material for sequencing was memory CD4+ T cells sorted from blood. The subset is: CD45RA-negative fraction. The CDR3 protein is CASSLVIGHPYNEQFF. In nucleotides, the CDR3 is TGTGCCAGCAGCTTAGTGATAGGGCACCCCTACAATGAGCAGTTCTTC.